Below, 9 T cell receptor beta chains from the same sample are listed, as sequenced in a study of blood T cell repertoires in COVID-19. Clones were read by immunoSEQ multiplex PCR, and TCRdb kept only the in-frame ones, dropping some. The sample yields nearly 50,000 clones, about 85% seen once. The specimen was peripheral blood. All receptors derive from a human donor in a cohort sampled during active COVID-19.

The chain links TRBV7-6 to TRBJ2-7; TRBD2 matches at 11 bases. The CDR3 has 16 residues. Germline V CDR1 and CDR2: SGHVS, FNYEAQ. J gave up 0 bases and V 3 bases, and 4 bases lay outside the gene matches. The CDR3 is CASSLLAGGGSYEQYF. CDR3 bases: TGTGCCAGCAGCTTGTTAGCGGGGGGGGGCTCCTACGAGCAGTACTTC.

For the CDR3, the DNA is TGTGCCAGCAGCCAAGAGGGGGAGGGATCGAACACTGAAGCTTTCTTT. Amino acid sequence: CASSQEGEGSNTEAFF. The chain links TRBV3-1 (or the pseudogene TRBV3-2) to TRBJ1-1, with D maybe TRBD1 (5 bases). Germline V lookup: CDR1 LGHDT, CDR2 YNNKEL (reference sequence). The CDR3 covers 16 residues. V lost 0 bases and J 1 base, leaving 12 bases between the germline ends.

The chain recombines TRBV4-3 with TRBJ2-5; 8 bases match TRBD2. The CDR3 length is 15 residues. The germline V gene has CDR1 LGHNA and CDR2 YSLEER. V lost 3 bases and J lost 1; bases outside the gene matches: 4. The CDR3 region is CASSQGLDVQETQYF. The CDR3 nucleotides read TGCGCCAGCAGCCAGGGACTAGACGTCCAAGAGACCCAGTACTTC.

The chain couples TRBV19 to TRBJ2-2; 9 bases agree with TRBD2. J was trimmed by 4 bases and V by 3 bases; bases with no gene match: 6. Germline V gene sequence: CDR1 LNHDA, CDR2 SQIVND (reference sequence). CDR3 length: 16 amino acids. The CDR3 nucleotides read TGTGCCAGTAGTATTTTGGGACTAGCTGCCACCGGGGAGCTGTTTTTT. This translates into CASSILGLAATGELFF.

The rearrangement uses TRBV30 and TRBJ1-5; D gene uncertain. The CDR3 is 13 residues long. Germline-derived CDR1 and CDR2 are GTSNPN and SVGIG (reference sequence). Trimming cost V 2 bases and J 4 bases, with 9 bases left between them. DNA for the CDR3: TGTGCCTGGAGTCGGGAGGGTAATCAGCCCCAGCATTTT. Its translation: CAWSREGNQPQHF.

The V and J genes are TRBV7-6 and TRBJ2-1; weak D call: TRBD2 (5 bases). Trimming took 5 bases from V and 11 from J, leaving 16 bases between them. The germline gives CDR1 SGHVS, CDR2 FNYEAQ. CDR3 length: 13 amino acids. The CDR3 region has the DNA TGTGCCAGCAGCCAACCCTCTACGGGGAAGCAGTTCTTC. Protein: CASSQPSTGKQFF.

The chain has TRBV19 and TRBJ2-7, with 8 bases aligning to TRBD1. The V segment lost 6 bases and the J segment 3 bases; nucleotides outside the gene matches: 10. This CDR3 is 15 amino acids long. Germline lookup yields CDR1 LNHDA and CDR2 SQIVND (reference sequence). This CDR3 is CASSQGAAIVYEQYF. The DNA of the CDR3 is TGTGCCAGTAGCCAGGGGGCGGCAATTGTCTACGAGCAGTACTTC.

This chain joins TRBV6-2 or TRBV6-3 and TRBJ2-5; 9 bases match TRBD2. Germline CDR1 reads MNHEY; CDR2 reads SVGEGT. The CDR3 consists of 13 residues. The trim removed 6 bases at V and 9 bases at J, leaving 8 bases unmatched. CDR3 protein: CASSDSSGAAQYF. The DNA for the CDR3 is TGTGCCAGCAGCGACTCTAGCGGGGCGGCCCAGTACTTC.

This clone was seen more than once but under ten times. The rearrangement links TRBV7-2 to TRBJ2-1, with TRBD2 matching over 10 bases. Per the germline V gene, CDR1 is SGHTA and CDR2 is FQGNSA. Losses at the gene ends were 6 bases for V and 4 bases for J; bases not matched to a gene: 6. There are 15 residues in the CDR3. The CDR3 DNA sequence: TGTGCCAGCAGGAGAGCGGGGGGGCTATACAATGAGCAGTTCTTC. Its translation is CASRRAGGLYNEQFF.